Given below is one T cell receptor (beta chain) in context. The antigen is not known. The source of the sample is a study of identical twins. TCRdb analysed the 5' RACE reads with MiXCR anew, one entry per CDR3 protein. Of about 530,000 distinct CDR3 sequences detected, approximately 20% appear once; the ten largest clones hold approximately 0.52%. Whole-study findings and limits: The same donors were not followed; conclusions instead depended on cross-sectional statistical analysis. There is a chance that invariant MAIT and iNKT cells partially muddied zero-insertion analyses. Out-of-frame beta chain sequences displayed weaker excess sharing between twins.

Germline-derived CDR1 and CDR2 are MNHEY and SVGEGT. Germline trimming cut 8 bases from V and 0 bases from J; bases unmatched to any gene: 5. The CDR3 has 14 residues. These data were also reused for a study on yellow fever vaccine responses in identical twins.

The chain has TRBV6-2 or TRBV6-3 and TRBJ1-1; 8 bases align to TRBD1. Sequenced material: CD4+ T cells sorted from blood. This clonotype was obtained from a young woman in good health. The CDR3 protein is CASRTGIMNTEAFF. The CDR3 DNA sequence: TGTGCCAGCCGGACAGGGATCATGAACACTGAAGCTTTCTTT.